The rows below give T cell receptor beta chains drawn from one sample of a study of T cell changes during pregnancy in multiple sclerosis. The repertoire was sequenced with immunoSEQ multiplex PCR; TCRdb's copy has only in-frame clones and lacks some. The sample lists some 57,000 clones, about 89% occurring once. The specimen comprised CD4+ T cells from peripheral blood mononuclear cells, sampled after pregnancy. The receptor set was obtained from a female donor in good health, enrolled as a control in a pregnancy study. CDR3s include the opening cysteine and the closing phenylalanine or tryptophan. Each record gives: D gene, V gene, clone size, J gene, CDR3 DNA, CDR3 protein. D genes are given only for firm matches. Clone size is stated in some rows and not others, as once, few, many or a class when expanded.

TRBD1	TRBV5-5	NA	TRBJ1-2	TGTGCCAGCAGCTTGGACAGGGACAGCTATGGCTACACCTTC	CASSLDRDSYGYTF
NA	TRBV9	NA	TRBJ1-1	TGTGCCAGCAGCTTAGGGGGTGGGCGGGACACTGAAGCTTTCTTT	CASSLGGGRDTEAFF
TRBD2	TRBV6-6	NA	TRBJ2-4	TGTGCCAGCTCGAGTAGCGGGGGGGATAGCAAAAACATTCAGTACTTC	CASSSSGGDSKNIQYF
NA	TRBV7-2	NA	TRBJ2-3	TGTGCCAGCAGCACGAGACAAAGCACAGATACGCAGTATTTT	CASSTRQSTDTQYF
NA	TRBV25-1	NA	TRBJ1-4	TGTGCCAGCAGTGAATACGGACAGACCAATGAAAAACTGTTTTTT	CASSEYGQTNEKLFF
TRBD1	TRBV25-1	once	TRBJ1-2	TGTGCCAGCACGACAGGGGTTAGTAATTGGGATGGCTACACCTTC	CASTTGVSNWDGYTF
TRBD1	TRBV18	NA	TRBJ1-1	TGTGCCAGCTCTCGTGAATGGGACACAGGGGCTGAAGCTTTCTTT	CASSREWDTGAEAFF
TRBD2	TRBV29-1	NA	TRBJ2-2	TGCAGCGCGGGGGGACTAGCGGGGGGTTTGGGCACCGGGGAGCTGTTTTTT	CSAGGLAGGLGTGELFF
TRBD1	TRBV19	NA	TRBJ2-7	TGTGCCAGTAGTCCAGCCGGGACAGGGACCGAGCAGTACTTC	CASSPAGTGTEQYF
NA	TRBV15	once	TRBJ2-7	TGTGCCACCAGCAGACGGGGGTTGGAGCAGTACTTC	CATSRRGLEQYF
TRBD1	TRBV10-3	NA	TRBJ2-7	TGTGCCATCGGGCGGGACAGGGGCTACGAGCAGTACTTC	CAIGRDRGYEQYF
TRBD1	TRBV19	NA	TRBJ1-1	TGTGCCAGTAGTTCACAGGGGTTGAACACTGAAGCTTTCTTT	CASSSQGLNTEAFF
TRBD2	TRBV15	NA	TRBJ2-5	TGTGCCACCAGCAGAGATCCGGCGGGGGGGACAGCGACCCAGTACTTC	CATSRDPAGGTATQYF
TRBD1	TRBV11-2	NA	TRBJ2-3	TGTGCCAGCAGCTTAGTTGACAGGGGGCGAACAGATACGCAGTATTTT	CASSLVDRGRTDTQYF
TRBD1	TRBV4-3	once	TRBJ1-2	TGCGCCAGCAGCCAAGGACAGGGGGCTGGGTATGGCTACACCTTC	CASSQGQGAGYGYTF
TRBD1	TRBV7-2	NA	TRBJ2-3	TGTGCCAGCAGCTTTCAGGGGGCGCGTGGTTCCCCAGATACGCAGTATTTT	CASSFQGARGSPDTQYF
TRBD1	TRBV6-1	few	TRBJ1-1	TGTGCCAGCAGTGAAGACAGGGGGGACACTGAAGCTTTCTTT	CASSEDRGDTEAFF
NA	TRBV7-3	NA	TRBJ2-1	TGTGCCAGCAGCTTGGTCAGGGGCACAAAGACCTACAATGAGCAGTTCTTC	CASSLVRGTKTYNEQFF
NA	TRBV7-2	NA	TRBJ2-5	TGTGCCAGCGCCTTCCCGGGGAGAGAGACCCAGTACTTC	CASAFPGRETQYF
NA	TRBV5-4	NA	TRBJ1-3	TGTGCCAGCAGCTTGGCCGGGGAGAACACCATATATTTT	CASSLAGENTIYF
NA	TRBV11-2	NA	TRBJ1-1	TGTGCCAGCAGCTTCAGGGGACTACAGAACACTGAAGCTTTCTTT	CASSFRGLQNTEAFF
TRBD2	TRBV7-2	NA	TRBJ2-3	TGTGCCAGCAGCCCCGGGACTAGCGGGGGGGCAGCGGCAGATACGCAGTATTTT	CASSPGTSGGAAADTQYF
NA	TRBV11-3	NA	TRBJ2-5	TGTGCCAGCAGCCCAGGGTTCCAAGAGACCCAGTACTTC	CASSPGFQETQYF
NA	TRBV6-5	NA	TRBJ2-7	TGTGCCAGCAGTTACTCGCCAGGGAACCCCTACGAGCAGTACTTC	CASSYSPGNPYEQYF
NA	TRBV6-6	once	TRBJ2-2	TGTGCCAGCAAAAAGGACACAAACACCGGGGAGCTGTTTTTT	CASKKDTNTGELFF
TRBD1	TRBV7-2	NA	TRBJ1-1	TGTGCCAGCAGCTCGTCCGGGACAGGGGTCATTGAAGCTTTCTTT	CASSSSGTGVIEAFF
NA	TRBV10-3	NA	TRBJ2-5	TGTGCCATCAGTACCCGCGAGGAGACCCAGTACTTC	CAISTREETQYF
TRBD1	TRBV4-3	NA	TRBJ1-2	TGCGCCAGCAGCCCACCGGGACAGCTTCTATATGGCTACACCTTC	CASSPPGQLLYGYTF